The clone carrying this T cell receptor beta chain is labeled medium-sized (0.01 to 0.1%). The ends lost 1 base at V and 4 bases at J; junction bases unmatched: 15. CDR1 and CDR2 (germline): SQVTM, ANQGSEA. The length of the CDR3 is 17 residues. The sample comes from a study of circulating CD8 cells and anti-PD-1 response in melanoma. Study overall: Every 2 weeks, patients got 3 mg/kg nivolumab intravenously.

Using roughly 14 ng of total RNA, TCR libraries were made with the QIAseq Immune Repertoire TCR panel. In TCRdb, the reads were re-called with MiXCR into one record per CDR3 protein. This table holds some 470 distinct CDR3 sequences, 6.5% found once. Sorting of live CD3+CD8+TCRalphabeta+ cells by PD-1 and/or TIGIT gave four subsets. Sequenced material: CD8+ T cells from PBMCs, taken at baseline or after one month of anti-PD-1 therapy (not recorded which). The receptor's source is a human donor with melanoma. This chain joins TRBV29-1 and TRBJ1-2; 7 bases align to TRBD1. The chain's CDR3 is CSVEGRQGTLSSYGYTF. The CDR3 DNA reads TGCAGCGTTGAAGGTCGACAGGGTACTCTCTCTAGCTATGGCTACACCTTC.